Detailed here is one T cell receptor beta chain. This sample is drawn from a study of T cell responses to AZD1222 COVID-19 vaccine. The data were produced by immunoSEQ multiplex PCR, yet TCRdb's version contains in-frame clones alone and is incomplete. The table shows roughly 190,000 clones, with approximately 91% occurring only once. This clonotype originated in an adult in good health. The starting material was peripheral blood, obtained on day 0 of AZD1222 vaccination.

The CDR3 bases are TGTGCCAGCAGCACTACTAGCGGCTCCTACGAGCAGTACTTC. Translation gives CASSTTSGSYEQYF. The V gene is TRBV7-9, the J gene TRBJ2-7; 8 bases fit TRBD2. The CDR3 runs to 14 residues. V was pared by 5 bases and J by 0 bases, with 3 bases of the junction left unmatched. CDR1 is SEHNR and CDR2 is FQNEAQ in the germline V gene (reference sequence).